These 21 T cell receptor beta chains were all obtained from the same sample, sequenced in a study of CD8+CD57+ T cells in acquired aplastic anemia. Researchers used genomic DNA as the template to profile TCR beta VDJ and CDR3. MiXCR, run by TCRdb on the reads, gives a single entry per CDR3 protein. The profile shows roughly 130,000 distinct CDR3 sequences, about 46% of them singletons. Sequencing was carried out using sorted CD4+, CD8+, or CD8+CD57+ T cells (not recorded which) from PBMCs. Receptor source: a human donor in good health, serving as a control.

This clonotype was found many times. The genes are TRBV7-9 and TRBJ2-5; perhaps TRBD2 as D (6 bases). Trimming removed 5 bases from V and 2 bases from J, with 21 bases in between. CDR1 is SEHNR and CDR2 is FQNEAQ in the germline V gene (reference sequence). The CDR3 length is 17 residues. The CDR3 DNA sequence: TGTGCCAGCAGCCCCCGGTCCGGGGGACCTCTTCAAGAGACCCAGTACTTC. Translation gives CASSPRSGGPLQETQYF.

The chain employs TRBV11-2 and TRBJ2-1, with no clear D. The CDR3 is made up of 15 amino acids. Germline lookup yields CDR1 SGHAT and CDR2 FQNNGV. Trimming removed 0 bases from V and 5 bases from J, with 11 bases in between. The CDR3 here is CASSLDGKGNNEQFF. In DNA, the CDR3 is TGTGCCAGCAGCTTAGATGGGAAGGGCAACAATGAGCAGTTCTTC. The entire variable domain, with the rest obtained from reference TRBV11-2 and TRBJ2-1, is as follows: EAGVAQSPRYKIIEKRQSVAFWCNPISGHATLYWYQQILGQGPKLLIQFQNNGVVDDSQLPKDRFSAERLKGVDSTLKIQPAKLEDSAVYLCASSLDGKGNNEQFFGPGTRLTVL.

V is TRBV29-1 and J is TRBJ1-2; tentative D call: TRBD1 (5 bases). Trimming shortened V by 1 base and J by 6 bases, and 12 bases separated the two germline ends. Germline V lookup: CDR1 SQVTM, CDR2 ANQGSEA. This CDR3 contains 13 residues. Written as DNA, the CDR3 is TGCAGCGTTGAAGGGCCAGGGTGGGATGGCTACACCTTC. The encoded protein is CSVEGPGWDGYTF.

The sample holds many counts of this clonotype. V is TRBV6-1 and J is TRBJ1-2; tentative D call: TRBD1 (5 bases). CDR1 is MNHNS, CDR2 SASEGT, per germline. The germline V and J ends were trimmed by 3 bases and 8 bases, with 10 bases remaining between them. CDR3 length: 12 residues. The CDR3 bases are TGTGCCAGCAGTGACAGGGCGGGAGGCTACACCTTC. This encodes CASSDRAGGYTF.

CDR3 region: CASSTRQGRYTEAFF. The DNA of the CDR3 is TGTGCCAGCAGTACCCGACAGGGTCGGTACACTGAAGCTTTCTTT. V and J are TRBV6-1 and TRBJ1-1; 7 bases are a match to TRBD1. V shed 5 bases and J 3 bases; nucleotides not matched to a gene: 9. CDR1 MNHNS and CDR2 SASEGT come from the germline V gene. The CDR3 has 15 residues.

This clonotype was seen ten or more times. The V call is TRBV3-1, the J call TRBJ1-1, with a tentative D call TRBD1 (5 bases). V gave up 0 bases and J gave up 7 bases, with 18 bases separating them. There are 16 residues in the CDR3. Germline CDR1 reads LGHDT; CDR2 reads YNNKEL (reference sequence). CDR3 coding DNA: TGTGCCAGCAGCCAAGATTCCCAGGGAATGAGGGGTGAAGCTTTCTTT. Translating it yields CASSQDSQGMRGEAFF.

Many counts were recorded for this clonotype. V and J are TRBV29-1 and TRBJ1-4; possible D gene TRBD1, 6 bases. CDR1 and CDR2 from the germline V gene are SQVTM and ANQGSEA. Trimming cost V 7 bases and J 5 bases, with 17 bases left between them. CDR3 length: 14 amino acids. DNA for the CDR3: TGCAGCGGGGGGGGGGGACAAGGGAATGAAAAACTGTTTTTT. The encoded protein is CSGGGGQGNEKLFF.

The chain combines TRBV18 with TRBJ1-1; D remains unclear. The CDR3 covers 20 residues. V was shortened by 2 bases and J by 0 bases, with 25 bases between the two germline ends. Germline V gives CDR1 KGHSH, CDR2 LQKENI. CDR3 DNA sequence: TGTGCCAGCTCACCAACAACCACGGTTGGGCAGCTATCTATGAACACTGAAGCTTTCTTT. It codes for CASSPTTTVGQLSMNTEAFF.

This sequence joins TRBV5-1 and TRBJ1-2, with TRBD1 matching 9 bases. V dropped 4 bases and J dropped 1; count of bases not matched to a gene: 11. Germline values: CDR1 SGHRS, CDR2 YFSETQ. The CDR3 totals 17 residues. The CDR3 DNA is TGCGCCAGCAGCCCCAGTCCCGGGACAGGGCATAACTATGGCTACACCTTC. Amino acids: CASSPSPGTGHNYGYTF.

The V call is TRBV15, the J call TRBJ1-1, with D hard to call. Trimming pared 0 bases from V and 1 base from J, leaving 12 bases between. There are 16 residues in the CDR3. Looked up from germline, CDR1 is LNHNV and CDR2 is YYDKDF (reference sequence). Written as DNA, the CDR3 is TGTGCCACCAGCAGAGATTTGGGTTATACGAACACTGAAGCTTTCTTT. Amino acid sequence: CATSRDLGYTNTEAFF.

This clonotype was recorded a few times. The chain recombines TRBV3-1 with TRBJ1-4; TRBD1 agrees at 9 bases. With V trimmed by 4 bases and J by 3 bases, 3 bases remained unmatched. The CDR3 is 15 residues long. Germline V gene data show CDR1 as LGHDT and CDR2 as YNNKEL (reference sequence). The CDR3 loop reads CASSLRTGANEKLFF. CDR3 in DNA: TGTGCCAGCAGCCTCCGGACAGGGGCTAATGAAAAACTGTTTTTT.

This clonotype was found many times. This sequence joins TRBV6-1 and TRBJ2-5; tentative D call: TRBD2 (6 bases). From germline, CDR1 is MNHNS and CDR2 SASEGT. The CDR3 sequence is 14 residues long. With 11 bases removed from V and 1 base from J, the gap between germline ends came to 17 bases. The CDR3 DNA reads as TGTGCCTCCAGCATGGCGGGGAGCCAAGAGACCCAGTACTTC. Translation gives CASSMAGSQETQYF.

The V call is TRBV9, the J call TRBJ2-3; 10 bases are a match to TRBD2. J gave up 4 bases and V 2 bases, and 4 bases lay outside the gene matches. CDR1 SGDLS and CDR2 YYNGEE come from the germline V gene. CDR3 size: 15 residues. The CDR3 DNA sequence: TGTGCCAGCAGCGTTGGGCTAGCGGGGGCAGATACGCAGTATTTT. Residues: CASSVGLAGADTQYF.

This clonotype was counted between two and nine times. V gene TRBV6-5 combines with J gene TRBJ2-2; unclear D gene. Trimming removed 5 bases from V and 6 bases from J, with 19 bases in between. This CDR3 region has 16 residues. Per germline, CDR1 MNHEY and CDR2 SVGAGI. CDR3 bases: TGTGCCAGCAGTCGAGTCTGGGGATATGGGGCCGGGGAGCTGTTTTTT. Translation gives CASSRVWGYGAGELFF.

This clonotype was seen only a few times. V gene TRBV29-1 combines with J gene TRBJ1-1; D call uncertain. The V and J ends lost 3 bases and 1 base respectively, with 9 bases between them. This CDR3 has 13 amino acids. Germline values: CDR1 SQVTM, CDR2 ANQGSEA. The CDR3 coding sequence is TGCAGCGTTGATGACGAAAGGAACACTGAAGCTTTCTTT. Its protein is CSVDDERNTEAFF.

This clonotype was seen only once. The chain uses TRBV19 and TRBJ2-5; D is ambiguous. The end of the DNA fits TRBJ2-7 better, so the J call may be wrong. Germline V gives CDR1 LNHDA, CDR2 SQIVND (reference sequence). The CDR3 loop spans 13 amino acids. The CDR3: CASSMPHRSEQYF. CDR3 DNA sequence: TGTGCCAGTAGTATGCCACACAGATCCGAGCAGTACTTC.

This clonotype has just a few counts. The chain is built from TRBV24-1 and TRBJ2-3; weak D call: TRBD2 (6 bases). Germline CDR1 and CDR2: KGHDR and SFDVKD. V was shortened by 4 bases and J by 0 bases, with 22 bases between the two germline ends. The CDR3 has 19 residues. CDR3 coding DNA: TGTGCCACCAGTGACCCCCGGGGGTACGGAGAGGGGAGCACAGATACGCAGTATTTT. The encoded protein is CATSDPRGYGEGSTDTQYF.

Details on this clonotype: This may arise from a read error, as a much more abundant clone is one base away. V and J are TRBV12-3 or TRBV12-4 and TRBJ1-1, with TRBD1 as a possible D gene (5 bases). Trimming left V 5 bases short and J 6 bases short, with 13 bases between. CDR3 length: 13 residues. The CDR3 DNA follows: TGTGCCAGCAGTCCCAACGCGGGACCTGAAGCTTTCTTT. This translates into CASSPNAGPEAFF.

V gene TRBV7-6 combines with J gene TRBJ2-3, with TRBD2 matching over 7 bases. Germline trimming cut 1 base from V and 1 base from J; bases unmatched to any gene: 2. Germline V lookup: CDR1 SGHVS, CDR2 FNYEAQ. The CDR3 spans 15 residues. The chain's CDR3 is CASSLGGGGTDTQYF. The CDR3 DNA reads TGTGCCAGCAGCTTAGGTGGGGGGGGCACAGATACGCAGTATTTT.

The gene calls are TRBV10-3 and TRBJ2-1, with 11 bases lining up with TRBD2. J lost 3 bases, V lost 10 bases, and 5 bases had no gene match. Germline lookup yields CDR1 ENHRY and CDR2 SYGVKD. The CDR3 spans 14 residues. CDR3 in amino acids: CATSLAGGYNEQFF. Here the CDR3 DNA reads TGTGCCACCAGCCTAGCGGGGGGCTACAATGAGCAGTTCTTC.

The table lists this clonotype with a few counts. A much more abundant neighbour one base away suggests this may be a read error. This chain uses TRBV9 with TRBJ2-7, with TRBD2 matching 11 bases. Germline CDR1 and CDR2: SGDLS and YYNGEE. This CDR3 has 15 residues. V shed 4 bases, J shed 7 bases, and the junction held 10 bases outside the gene matches. Here the CDR3 reads CASSTSSGGVGEQYF. The CDR3 DNA is TGTGCCAGCAGCACCAGTAGCGGGGGGGTAGGGGAGCAGTACTTC. Filled out from reference TRBV9 and TRBJ2-7, the complete variable domain reads DSGVTQTPKHLITATGQRVTLRCSPRSGDLSVYWYQQSLDQGLQFLIQYYNGEERAKGNILERFSAQQFPDLHSELNLSSLELGDSALYFCASSTSSGGVGEQYFGPGTRLTVT.